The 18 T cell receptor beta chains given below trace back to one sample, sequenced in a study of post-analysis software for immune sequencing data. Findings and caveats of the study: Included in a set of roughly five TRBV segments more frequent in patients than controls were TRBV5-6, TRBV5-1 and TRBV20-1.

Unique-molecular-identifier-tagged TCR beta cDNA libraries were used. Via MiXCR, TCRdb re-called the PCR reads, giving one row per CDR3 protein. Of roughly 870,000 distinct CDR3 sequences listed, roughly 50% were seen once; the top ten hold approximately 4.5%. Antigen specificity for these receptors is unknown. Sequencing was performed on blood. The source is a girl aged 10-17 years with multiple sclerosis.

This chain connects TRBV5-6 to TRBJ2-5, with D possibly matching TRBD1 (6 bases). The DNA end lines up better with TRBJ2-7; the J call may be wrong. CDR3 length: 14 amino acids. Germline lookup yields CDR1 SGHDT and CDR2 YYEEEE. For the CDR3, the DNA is TGTGCCAGCAAAAGGCCAGGGGCTTTTTACGAGCAGTACTTC. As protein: CASKRPGAFYEQYF.

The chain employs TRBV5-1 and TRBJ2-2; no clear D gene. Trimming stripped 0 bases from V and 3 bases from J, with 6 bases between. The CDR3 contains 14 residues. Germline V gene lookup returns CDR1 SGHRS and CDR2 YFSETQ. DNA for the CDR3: TGCGCCAGCAGCTTGGCGGCTCACACCGGGGAGCTGTTTTTT. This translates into CASSLAAHTGELFF.

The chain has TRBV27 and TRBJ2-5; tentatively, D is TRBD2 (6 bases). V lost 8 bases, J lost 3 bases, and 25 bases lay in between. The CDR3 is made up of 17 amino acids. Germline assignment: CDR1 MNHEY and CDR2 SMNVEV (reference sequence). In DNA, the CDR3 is TGTGCCAGCGCCTCAACGCGGGGCCCATCTAGAGAAGAGACCCAGTACTTC. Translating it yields CASASTRGPSREETQYF.

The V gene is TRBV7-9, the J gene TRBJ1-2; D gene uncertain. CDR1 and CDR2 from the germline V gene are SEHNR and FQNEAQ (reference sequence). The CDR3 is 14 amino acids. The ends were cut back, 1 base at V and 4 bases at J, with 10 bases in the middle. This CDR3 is CASSLGGTIYGYTF. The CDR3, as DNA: TGTGCCAGCAGCTTAGGTGGCACAATCTATGGCTACACCTTC.

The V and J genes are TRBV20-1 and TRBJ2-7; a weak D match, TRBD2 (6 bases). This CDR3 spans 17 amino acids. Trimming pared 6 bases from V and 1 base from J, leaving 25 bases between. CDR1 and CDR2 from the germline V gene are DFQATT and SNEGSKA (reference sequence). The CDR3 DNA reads TGCAGTGCCCAGTCGGGGGTGGCCCCGCGGGTTTCCTACGAGCAGTACTTC. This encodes CSAQSGVAPRVSYEQYF.

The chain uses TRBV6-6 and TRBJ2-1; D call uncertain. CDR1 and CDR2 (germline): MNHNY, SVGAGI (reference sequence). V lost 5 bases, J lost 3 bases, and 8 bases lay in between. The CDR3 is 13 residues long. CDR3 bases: TGTGCCAGCAGTGGGAAGGGCTACAATGAGCAGTTCTTC. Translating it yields CASSGKGYNEQFF.

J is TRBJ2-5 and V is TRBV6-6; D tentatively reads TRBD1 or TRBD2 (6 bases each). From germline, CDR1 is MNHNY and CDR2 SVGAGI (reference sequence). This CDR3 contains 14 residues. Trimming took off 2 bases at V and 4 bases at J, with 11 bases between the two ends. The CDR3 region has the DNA TGTGCCAGCAGTTACACCGGGGGCCGAGAGACCCAGTACTTC. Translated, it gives CASSYTGGRETQYF.

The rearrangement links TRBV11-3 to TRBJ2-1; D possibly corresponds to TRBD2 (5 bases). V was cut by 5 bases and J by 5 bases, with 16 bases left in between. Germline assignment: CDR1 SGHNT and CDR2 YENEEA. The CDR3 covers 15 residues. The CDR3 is CASSQEASPNNEQFF. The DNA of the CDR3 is TGTGCCAGCAGCCAGGAGGCTAGCCCAAACAATGAGCAGTTCTTC.

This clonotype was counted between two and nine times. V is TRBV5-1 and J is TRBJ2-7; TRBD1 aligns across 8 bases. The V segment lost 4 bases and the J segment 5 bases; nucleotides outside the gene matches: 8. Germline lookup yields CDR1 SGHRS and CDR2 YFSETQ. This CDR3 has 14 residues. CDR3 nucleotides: TGCGCCAGCAGCAGAGCAGGACAGGGTAACGAGCAGTACTTC. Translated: CASSRAGQGNEQYF.

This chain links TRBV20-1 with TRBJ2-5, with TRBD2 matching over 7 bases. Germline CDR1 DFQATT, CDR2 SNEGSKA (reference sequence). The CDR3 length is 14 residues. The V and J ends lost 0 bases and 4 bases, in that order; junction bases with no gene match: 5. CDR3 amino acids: CSARDWGGGETQYF. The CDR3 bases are TGCAGTGCTAGAGATTGGGGGGGAGGAGAGACCCAGTACTTC.

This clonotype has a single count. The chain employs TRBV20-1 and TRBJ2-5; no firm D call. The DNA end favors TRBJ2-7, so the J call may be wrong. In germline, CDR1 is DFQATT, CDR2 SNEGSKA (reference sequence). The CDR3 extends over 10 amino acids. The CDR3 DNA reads TGCAGTGCGGGTGACTGCGAGCAGTACTTC. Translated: CSAGDCEQYF.

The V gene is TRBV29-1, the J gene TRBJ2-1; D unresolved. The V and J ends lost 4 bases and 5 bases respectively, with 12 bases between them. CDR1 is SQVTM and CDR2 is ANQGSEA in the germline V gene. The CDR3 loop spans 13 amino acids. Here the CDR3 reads CSVGLDLNNEQFF. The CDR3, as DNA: TGCAGCGTTGGGCTAGATTTAAACAATGAGCAGTTCTTC.

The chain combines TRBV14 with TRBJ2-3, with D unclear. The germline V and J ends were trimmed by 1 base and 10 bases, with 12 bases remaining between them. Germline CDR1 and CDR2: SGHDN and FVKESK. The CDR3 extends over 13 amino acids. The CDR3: CASSQVSAAAQYF. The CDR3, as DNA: TGTGCCAGCAGCCAAGTCTCGGCGGCAGCGCAGTATTTT.

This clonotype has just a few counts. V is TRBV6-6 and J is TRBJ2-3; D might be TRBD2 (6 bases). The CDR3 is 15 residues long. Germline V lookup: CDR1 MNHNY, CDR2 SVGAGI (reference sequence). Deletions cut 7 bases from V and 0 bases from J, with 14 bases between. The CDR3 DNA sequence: TGTGCCAGCATACCCCTGGAGGGCAGCACAGATACGCAGTATTTT. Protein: CASIPLEGSTDTQYF.

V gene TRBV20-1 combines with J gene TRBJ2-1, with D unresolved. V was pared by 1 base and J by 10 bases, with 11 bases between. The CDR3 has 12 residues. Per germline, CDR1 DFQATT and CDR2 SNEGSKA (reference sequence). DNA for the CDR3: TGCAGTGCTAGAGGGGTGACCTACGAGCAGTTCTTC. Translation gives CSARGVTYEQFF.

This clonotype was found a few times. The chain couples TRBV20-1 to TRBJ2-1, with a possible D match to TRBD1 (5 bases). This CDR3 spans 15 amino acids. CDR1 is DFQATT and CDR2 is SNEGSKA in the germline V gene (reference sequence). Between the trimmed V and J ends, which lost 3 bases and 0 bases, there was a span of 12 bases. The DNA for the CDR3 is TGCAGTGCTAGGGGCATGGGGCGCTCCTACAATGAGCAGTTCTTC. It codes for CSARGMGRSYNEQFF.

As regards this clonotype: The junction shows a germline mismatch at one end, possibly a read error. CDR3 bases: TGTGCCAGCAGCCTTAACTTAGCTCAGACTCAGTACTTC. Translating it yields CASSLNLAQTQYF. V usage is TRBV7-6 and J usage is TRBJ2-5; D remains ambiguous. This CDR3 region has 13 residues. Germline CDR1 and CDR2: SGHVS and FNYEAQ.

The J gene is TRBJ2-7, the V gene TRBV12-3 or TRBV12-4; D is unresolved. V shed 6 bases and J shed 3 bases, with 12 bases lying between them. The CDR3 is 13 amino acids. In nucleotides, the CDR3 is TGTGCCAGCAGACGCCCCGGGCTCTACGAGCAGTACTTC. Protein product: CASRRPGLYEQYF.